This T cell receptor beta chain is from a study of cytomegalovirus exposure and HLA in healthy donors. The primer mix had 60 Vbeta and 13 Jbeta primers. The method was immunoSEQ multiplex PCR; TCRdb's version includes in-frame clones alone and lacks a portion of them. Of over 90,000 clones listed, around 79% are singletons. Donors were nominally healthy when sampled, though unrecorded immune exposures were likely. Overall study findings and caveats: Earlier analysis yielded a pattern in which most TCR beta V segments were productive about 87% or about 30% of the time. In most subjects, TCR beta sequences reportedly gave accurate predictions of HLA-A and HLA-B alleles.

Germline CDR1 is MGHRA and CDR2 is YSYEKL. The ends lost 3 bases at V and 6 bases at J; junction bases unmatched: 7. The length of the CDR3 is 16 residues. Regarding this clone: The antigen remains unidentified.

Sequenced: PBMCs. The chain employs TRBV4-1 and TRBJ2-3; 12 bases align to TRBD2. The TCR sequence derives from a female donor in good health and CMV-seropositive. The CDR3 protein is CASSHSGTSGSDTQYF. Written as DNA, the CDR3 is TGCGCCAGCAGCCACTCCGGGACTAGCGGGTCGGATACGCAGTATTTT.